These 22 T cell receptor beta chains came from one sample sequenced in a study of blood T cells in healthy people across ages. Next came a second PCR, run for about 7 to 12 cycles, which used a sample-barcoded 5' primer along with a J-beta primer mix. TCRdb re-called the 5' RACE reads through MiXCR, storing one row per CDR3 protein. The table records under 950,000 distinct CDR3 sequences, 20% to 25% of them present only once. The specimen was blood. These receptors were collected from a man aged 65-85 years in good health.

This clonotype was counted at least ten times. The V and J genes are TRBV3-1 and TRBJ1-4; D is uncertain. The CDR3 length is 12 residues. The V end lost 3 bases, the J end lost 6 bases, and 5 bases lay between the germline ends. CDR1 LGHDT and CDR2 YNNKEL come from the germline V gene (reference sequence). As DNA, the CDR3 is TGTGCCAGCAGCCACCCGGATGAAAAACTGTTTTTT. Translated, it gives CASSHPDEKLFF.

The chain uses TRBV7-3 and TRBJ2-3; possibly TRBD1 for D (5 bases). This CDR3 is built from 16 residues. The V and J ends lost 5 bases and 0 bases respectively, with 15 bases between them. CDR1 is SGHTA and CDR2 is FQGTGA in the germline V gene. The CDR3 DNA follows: TGTGCCAGCAGCGCTCTCAGGGTGTCTAGCACAGATACGCAGTATTTT. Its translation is CASSALRVSSTDTQYF.

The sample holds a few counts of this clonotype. DNA of the CDR3: TGCAGTGCTAGAGGTGGGCTAGCTGGAGATACGCAGTATTTT. As protein: CSARGGLAGDTQYF. V gene TRBV20-1 combines with J gene TRBJ2-3; possibly TRBD2 for D (5 bases). Trimming stripped 1 base from V and 5 bases from J, with 13 bases between. The CDR3 covers 14 residues. CDR1 is DFQATT, CDR2 SNEGSKA, per germline (reference sequence).

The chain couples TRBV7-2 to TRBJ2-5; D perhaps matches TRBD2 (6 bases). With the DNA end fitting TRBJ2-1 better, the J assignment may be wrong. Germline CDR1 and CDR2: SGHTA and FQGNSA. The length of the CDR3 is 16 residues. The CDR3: CASSSTRAGSGDEQFF. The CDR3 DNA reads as TGTGCCAGCAGCTCGACCCGGGCGGGGTCCGGCGATGAGCAGTTCTTC.

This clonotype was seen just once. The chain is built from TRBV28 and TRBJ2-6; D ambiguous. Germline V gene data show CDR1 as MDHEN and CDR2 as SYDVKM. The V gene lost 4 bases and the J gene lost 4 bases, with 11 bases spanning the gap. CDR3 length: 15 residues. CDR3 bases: TGTGCCAGCAGTTCCGGATTGGCAGGGGCCAACGTCCTGACTTTC. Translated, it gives CASSSGLAGANVLTF.

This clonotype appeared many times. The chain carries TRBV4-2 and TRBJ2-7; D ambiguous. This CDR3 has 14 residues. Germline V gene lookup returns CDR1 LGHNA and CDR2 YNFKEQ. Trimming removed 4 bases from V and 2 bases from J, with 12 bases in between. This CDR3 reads CASSRSRRAYEQYF. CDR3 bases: TGTGCCAGCAGCCGGTCGAGGAGAGCCTACGAGCAGTACTTC.

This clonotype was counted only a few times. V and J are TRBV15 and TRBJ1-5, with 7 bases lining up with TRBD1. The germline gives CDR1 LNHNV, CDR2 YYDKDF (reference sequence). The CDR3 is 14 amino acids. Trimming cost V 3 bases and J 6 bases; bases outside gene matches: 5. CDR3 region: CATSRSRGSQPQHF. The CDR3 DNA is TGTGCCACCAGCAGGTCCAGGGGGAGTCAGCCCCAGCATTTT.

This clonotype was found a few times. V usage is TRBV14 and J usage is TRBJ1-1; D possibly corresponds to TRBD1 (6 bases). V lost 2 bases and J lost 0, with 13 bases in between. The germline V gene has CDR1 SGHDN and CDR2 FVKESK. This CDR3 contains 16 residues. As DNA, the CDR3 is TGTGCCAGCAGCCAATATACAGGGCACATGAACACTGAAGCTTTCTTT. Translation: CASSQYTGHMNTEAFF.

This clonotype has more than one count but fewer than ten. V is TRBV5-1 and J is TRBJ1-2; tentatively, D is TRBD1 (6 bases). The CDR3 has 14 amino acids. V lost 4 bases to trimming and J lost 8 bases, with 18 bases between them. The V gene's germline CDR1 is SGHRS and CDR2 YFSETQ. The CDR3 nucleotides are TGCGCCAGCAGCAGAGAGGTCGGGGGCAGAGGCTACACCTTC. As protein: CASSREVGGRGYTF. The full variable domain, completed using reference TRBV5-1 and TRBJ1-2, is KAGVTQTPRYLIKTRGQQVTLSCSPISGHRSVSWYQQTPGQGLQFLFEYFSETQRNKGNFPGRFSGRQFSNSRSEMNVSTLELGDSALYLCASSREVGGRGYTFGSGTRLTVV.

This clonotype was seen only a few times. For the CDR3, the DNA is TGTGCCAGCAGTTTAAGTCCAGGGAATGGCTACACCTTC. Translation gives CASSLSPGNGYTF. The V gene is TRBV27, the J gene TRBJ1-2; D possibly corresponds to TRBD1 (5 bases). CDR3 length: 13 amino acids. The V and J ends lost 2 bases and 6 bases respectively, with 10 bases between them. Germline V gene data show CDR1 as MNHEY and CDR2 as SMNVEV (reference sequence).

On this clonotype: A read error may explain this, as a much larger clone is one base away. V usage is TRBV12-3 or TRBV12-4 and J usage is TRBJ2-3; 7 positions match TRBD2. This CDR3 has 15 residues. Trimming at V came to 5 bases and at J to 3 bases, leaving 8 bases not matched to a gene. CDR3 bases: TGTGCCAGCAGTCTCGGGGGGTTTAGAACAGATACGCAGTATTTT. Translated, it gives CASSLGGFRTDTQYF.

CDR3 nucleotides: TGCAGTGTTTCCGGGACAGGGAGTGGGAATTCACCCCTCCACTTT. Residues: CSVSGTGSGNSPLHF. The rearrangement joins TRBV20-1 to TRBJ1-6; the match to TRBD1 covers 9 bases. The CDR3 has 15 residues. Germline V gene data show CDR1 as DFQATT and CDR2 as SNEGSKA (reference sequence). Trimming removed 7 bases from V and 7 bases from J; junction bases left unmatched: 11.

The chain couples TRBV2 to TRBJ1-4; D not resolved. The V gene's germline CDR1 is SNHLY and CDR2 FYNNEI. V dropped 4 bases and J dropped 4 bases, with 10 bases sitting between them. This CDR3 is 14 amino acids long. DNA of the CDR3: TGTGCCAGCAGTGCAGGACGGGGTAATGAAAAACTGTTTTTT. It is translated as CASSAGRGNEKLFF.

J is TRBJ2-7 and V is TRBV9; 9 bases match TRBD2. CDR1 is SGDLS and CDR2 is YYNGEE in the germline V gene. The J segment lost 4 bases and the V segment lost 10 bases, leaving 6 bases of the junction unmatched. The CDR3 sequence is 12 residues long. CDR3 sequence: CARQREEYEQYV. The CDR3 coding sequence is TGTGCCCGCCAGCGGGAGGAATACGAGCAGTACGTC.

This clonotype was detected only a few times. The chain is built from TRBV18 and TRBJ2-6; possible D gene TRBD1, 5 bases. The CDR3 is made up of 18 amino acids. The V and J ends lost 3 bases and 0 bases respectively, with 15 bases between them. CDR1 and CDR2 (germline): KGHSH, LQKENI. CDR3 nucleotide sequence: TGTGCCAGCTCACCCGGCCGGCAGGGTCACTCTGGGGCCAACGTCCTGACTTTC. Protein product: CASSPGRQGHSGANVLTF.

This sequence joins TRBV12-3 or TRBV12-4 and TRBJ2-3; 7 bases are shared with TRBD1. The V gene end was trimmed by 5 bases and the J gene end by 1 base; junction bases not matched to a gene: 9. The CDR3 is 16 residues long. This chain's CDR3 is CASSVPGQSGTDTQYF. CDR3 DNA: TGTGCCAGCAGTGTACCGGGACAGTCGGGCACAGATACGCAGTATTTT.

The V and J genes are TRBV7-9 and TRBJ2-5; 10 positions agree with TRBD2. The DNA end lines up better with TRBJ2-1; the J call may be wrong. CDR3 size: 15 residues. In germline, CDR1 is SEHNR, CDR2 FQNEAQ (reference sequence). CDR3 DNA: TGTGCCAGCAGCATTCTAGCGGGAGTAGTCTATGAGCAGTTCTTC. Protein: CASSILAGVVYEQFF.

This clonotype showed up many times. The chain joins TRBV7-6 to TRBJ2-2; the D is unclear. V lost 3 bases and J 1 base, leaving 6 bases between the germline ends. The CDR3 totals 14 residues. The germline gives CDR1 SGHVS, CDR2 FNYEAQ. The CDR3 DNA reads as TGTGCCAGCAGCTTTGCAGGGAACACCGGGGAGCTGTTTTTT. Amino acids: CASSFAGNTGELFF.

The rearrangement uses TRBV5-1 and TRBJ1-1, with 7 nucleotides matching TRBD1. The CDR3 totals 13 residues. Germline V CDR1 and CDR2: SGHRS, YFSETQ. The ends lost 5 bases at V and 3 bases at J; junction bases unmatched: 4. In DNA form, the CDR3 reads TGCGCCAGCAGTTGGACAGGCGACACTGAAGCTTTCTTT. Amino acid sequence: CASSWTGDTEAFF.

Written as DNA, the CDR3 is TGTGCCACCAGCAGGAGGCTAGCGGAAATAAATGAGCAGTTCTTC. Its translation is CATSRRLAEINEQFF. The chain combines TRBV15 with TRBJ2-1, with TRBD2 identical over 7 bases. This CDR3 has 15 amino acids. CDR1 is LNHNV and CDR2 is YYDKDF in the germline V gene (reference sequence). V shed 3 bases and J 7 bases; nucleotides not matched to a gene: 9.

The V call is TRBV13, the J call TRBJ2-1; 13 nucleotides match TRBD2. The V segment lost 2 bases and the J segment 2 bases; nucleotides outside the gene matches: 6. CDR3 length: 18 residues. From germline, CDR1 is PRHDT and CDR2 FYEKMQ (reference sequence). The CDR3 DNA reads TGTGCCAGCAGCTTACGACTAGCGGGGGGTCATACCTACAATGAGCAGTTCTTC. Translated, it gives CASSLRLAGGHTYNEQFF.

The CDR3, as DNA: TGCAGCGTCCAAACAGGGGTGGGTGAAGCTTTCTTT. This encodes CSVQTGVGEAFF. This chain links TRBV29-1 with TRBJ1-1; 7 bases fit TRBD1. Germline loops: CDR1 SQVTM, CDR2 ANQGSEA. CDR3 length: 12 amino acids. J gave up 7 bases and V 6 bases, and 8 bases lay outside the gene matches.